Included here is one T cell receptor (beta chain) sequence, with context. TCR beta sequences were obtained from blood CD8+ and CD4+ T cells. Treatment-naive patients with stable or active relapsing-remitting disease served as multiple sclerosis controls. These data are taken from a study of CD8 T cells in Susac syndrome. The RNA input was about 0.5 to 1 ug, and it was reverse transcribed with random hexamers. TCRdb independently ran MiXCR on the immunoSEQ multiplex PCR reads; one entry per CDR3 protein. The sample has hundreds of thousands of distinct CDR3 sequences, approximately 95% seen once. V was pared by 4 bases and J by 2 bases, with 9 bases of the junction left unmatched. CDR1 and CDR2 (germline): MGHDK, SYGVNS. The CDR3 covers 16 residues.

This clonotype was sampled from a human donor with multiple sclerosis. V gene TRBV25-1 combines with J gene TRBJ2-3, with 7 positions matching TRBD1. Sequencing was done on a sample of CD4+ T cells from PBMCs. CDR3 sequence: CASSANRGFHTDTQYF. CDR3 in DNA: TGTGCCAGCAGTGCCAACAGGGGATTCCACACAGATACGCAGTATTTT.